The entry below describes one T cell receptor (beta chain). These data come from a study of blood T cell repertoires in COVID-19. In the authors' workflow: Researchers report that nucleated cell counts were estimated from reference gene primer amplification. Repertoires were generated with immunoSEQ multiplex PCR, while TCRdb's copy carries only in-frame clones and drops some. The V and J calls and clone size come from that table; D and trimming were worked out from the DNA. The sample comprises fewer than 250,000 clones, about 85% of which are singletons, and around 6.4% rests with the top ten. Per the germline V gene, CDR1 is GTSNPN and CDR2 is SVGIG (reference sequence). V gave up 5 bases and J gave up 2 bases, with 19 bases separating them. CDR3 length: 16 residues.

The gene calls are TRBV30 and TRBJ2-1; either TRBD1 or TRBD2 may fit D (6 bases each). Sequencing input: peripheral blood. The receptor was isolated from a woman in her sixties or seventies with active or convalescent COVID-19. CDR3 amino acids: CAWGGLGGITYNEQFF. CDR3 in DNA: TGTGCCTGGGGGGGCCTGGGCGGGATCACCTACAATGAGCAGTTCTTC. Using reference TRBV30 and TRBJ2-1 for the parts outside the CDR3, the full variable domain is SQTIHQWPATLVQPVGSPLSLECTVEGTSNPNLYWYRQAAGRGLQLLFYSVGIGQISSEVPQNLSASRPQDRQFILSSKKLLLSDSGFYLCAWGGLGGITYNEQFFGPGTRLTVL.